Following are 20 T cell receptor beta chains from one sample sequenced in a study of cytomegalovirus exposure and HLA in healthy donors (dated by TCRdb to 2017 to 2019). Receptor libraries were prepared by the immunoSEQ multiplex PCR assay. For the multiplex PCR, a mixture combining 60 forward primers for TCR Vbeta segments and 13 reverse primers for TCR Jbeta segments was used. Sourced from immuneACCESS, this table was stored by TCRdb with only in-frame sequences that have V and J called. A share of the clones is absent; for the studies checked, an unresolved V gene accounts for under half, and the remainder has no known explanation. The sample table records 55,000 to 75,000 clones; 70% to 85% of these occur just once. Clones ranked in the top ten supply around 3% of the sample. The sample was PBMCs. The receptors were sampled from a girl aged 10-17 years in good health and CMV-seropositive.

This rearrangement joins TRBV6-5 to TRBJ2-2; no reliable D call. Germline lookup yields CDR1 MNHEY and CDR2 SVGAGI. The V end was cut by 10 bases, the J end by 1 base, with 7 bases between. This CDR3 spans 12 amino acids. The CDR3 here is CATKRNTGELFF. The DNA for the CDR3 is TGTGCCACCAAGCGGAACACCGGGGAGCTGTTTTTT.

The chain couples TRBV4-1 to TRBJ2-7; 8 bases are a match to TRBD1. V trimming: 0 bases; J trimming: 3 bases; junction bases outside the gene matches: 4. The germline CDR1 and CDR2 sequences are MGHRA and YSYEKL. The CDR3 length is 15 residues. CDR3 protein: CASSQETTGGYEQYF. In DNA, the CDR3 is TGCGCCAGCAGCCAAGAGACTACAGGGGGCTACGAGCAGTACTTC.

This clone was observed a handful of times. The chain links TRBV15 to TRBJ1-5; D gene unclear. This CDR3 region has 13 residues. V was shortened by 0 bases and J by 5 bases, with 5 bases between the two germline ends. CDR1 and CDR2 (germline): LNHNV, YYDKDF (reference sequence). The CDR3: CATSRDIDQPQHF. Written as DNA, the CDR3 is TGTGCCACCAGCAGAGATATCGATCAGCCCCAGCATTTT.

V usage is TRBV7-6 and J usage is TRBJ2-3; D is possibly TRBD1 (5 bases). V was cut by 1 base and J by 2 bases, with 10 bases left in between. Germline V gives CDR1 SGHVS, CDR2 FNYEAQ. The CDR3 covers 15 residues. CDR3 in amino acids: CASSLGTSNTDTQYF. DNA of the CDR3: TGTGCCAGCAGCTTAGGGACATCTAACACAGATACGCAGTATTTT.

V and J are TRBV28 and TRBJ2-5; a possible D gene is TRBD1 (5 bases). Per the germline V gene, CDR1 is MDHEN and CDR2 is SYDVKM. The ends were cut back, 6 bases at V and 5 bases at J, with 16 bases in the middle. This CDR3 has 14 residues. The CDR3: CASRSSGNGETQYF. For the CDR3, the DNA is TGTGCCAGCAGATCCTCAGGGAATGGGGAGACCCAGTACTTC.

This clone is medium-sized. The chain links TRBV10-2 to TRBJ1-2; possibly TRBD1 for D (5 bases). The V gene lost 6 bases and the J gene lost 6 bases, with 8 bases spanning the gap. The CDR3 has 11 residues. Germline V gene sequence: CDR1 WSHSY, CDR2 SAAADI. CDR3 DNA sequence: TGCGCCAGCAGAGGAGGGGATGGCTACACCTTC. Translated, it gives CASRGGDGYTF.

The rearrangement joins TRBV6-4 to TRBJ2-1, with 7 bases matching TRBD1. The germline gives CDR1 MRHNA, CDR2 SNTAGT. The junction had 23 bases not matched to a gene; V was cut back by 0 bases and J by 9 bases. The CDR3 is 20 amino acids. The CDR3 here is CASSDSFPGGFGVGPSEQFF. The DNA for the CDR3 is TGTGCCAGCAGTGACTCGTTTCCAGGGGGTTTTGGCGTTGGACCCAGTGAGCAGTTCTTC.

V usage is TRBV15 and J usage is TRBJ2-7, with D maybe TRBD1 (5 bases). The CDR3 extends over 14 amino acids. CDR1 and CDR2 from the germline V gene are LNHNV and YYDKDF (reference sequence). Trimming left V 0 bases short and J 6 bases short, with 12 bases between. CDR3 amino acids: CATSRDRALGEQYF. The CDR3 DNA reads TGTGCCACCAGCAGAGACAGGGCTTTGGGCGAGCAGTACTTC. Filled out from reference TRBV15 and TRBJ2-7, the complete variable domain reads DAMVIQNPRYQVTQFGKPVTLSCSQTLNHNVMYWYQQKSSQAPKLLFHYYDKDFNNEADTPDNFQSRRPNTSFCFLDIRSPGLGDTAMYLCATSRDRALGEQYFGPGTRLTVT.

V gene TRBV4-2 combines with J gene TRBJ1-2; 8 positions match TRBD1. V was clipped by 1 base and J by 6 bases; unmatched bases: 7. Germline CDR1 and CDR2: LGHNA and YNFKEQ. This CDR3 region has 15 residues. CDR3 sequence: CASSQVPQGANGYTF. The CDR3 region has the DNA TGTGCCAGCAGCCAAGTACCCCAGGGGGCGAATGGCTACACCTTC.

This clone was counted only a few times. The V and J genes are TRBV4-3 and TRBJ2-1, with D possibly being TRBD2 (5 bases). Trimming took off 0 bases at V and 10 bases at J, with 25 bases between the two ends. The CDR3 contains 18 residues. Per germline, CDR1 LGHNA and CDR2 YSLEER. CDR3 residues: CASSQEVAGRFLLGEQFF. The CDR3 region has the DNA TGCGCCAGCAGCCAAGAGGTGGCGGGCAGGTTCCTTCTCGGGGAGCAGTTCTTC.

A few counts support this clone. The chain recombines TRBV19 with TRBJ2-1, with a possible D match to TRBD2 (5 bases). The CDR3 loop spans 12 amino acids. V was cut by 3 bases and J by 10 bases, with 10 bases left in between. Germline V CDR1 and CDR2: LNHDA, SQIVND (reference sequence). The CDR3 bases are TGTGCCAGTAGTATCCAGCGAGGGGAGCAGTTCTTC. Its protein product is CASSIQRGEQFF.

This sequence joins TRBV7-2 and TRBJ2-7, with 13 bases lining up with TRBD2. The CDR3 length is 20 residues. V shed 0 bases and J 6 bases; nucleotides not matched to a gene: 17. In germline, CDR1 is SGHTA, CDR2 FQGNSA. The CDR3 nucleotides are TGTGCCAGCAGCTTAGCGAGGACTAGCGGGGGCCAACTGACCCCCAGCGAGCAGTACTTC. Translation gives CASSLARTSGGQLTPSEQYF.

The V and J genes are TRBV15 and TRBJ2-1, with TRBD2 matching over 12 bases. In germline, CDR1 is LNHNV, CDR2 YYDKDF (reference sequence). The CDR3 totals 16 residues. The ends lost 5 bases at V and 8 bases at J; junction bases unmatched: 10. CDR3 sequence reads: CATSGLAGGPEDEQFF. CDR3 bases: TGTGCCACCAGCGGGCTAGCGGGGGGGCCCGAGGATGAGCAGTTCTTC.

This clone was counted a single time. This sequence joins TRBV27 and TRBJ1-5; 11 nucleotides line up with TRBD1. Germline CDR1 is MNHEY and CDR2 is SMNVEV (reference sequence). This CDR3 contains 14 residues. V lost 4 bases and J lost 9; bases outside the gene matches: 5. The CDR3 loop reads CASSSGTGGWPQHF. DNA of the CDR3: TGTGCCAGCAGTTCGGGGACAGGGGGTTGGCCCCAGCATTTT.

The rearrangement joins TRBV29-1 to TRBJ2-3; D unresolved. CDR3 size: 12 residues. Trimming took off 4 bases at V and 1 base at J, with 6 bases between the two ends. CDR1 and CDR2 from the germline V gene are SQVTM and ANQGSEA. The CDR3 spells CSVGSGTDTQYF. Here the CDR3 DNA reads TGCAGCGTTGGATCAGGCACAGATACGCAGTATTTT.

V and J are TRBV11-3 and TRBJ2-3, with TRBD1 matching over 8 bases. The V gene end was trimmed by 5 bases and the J gene end by 6 bases; junction bases not matched to a gene: 7. Germline CDR1 reads SGHNT; CDR2 reads YENEEA. This CDR3 has 14 residues. CDR3 loop: CASSPGQAGDTQYF. The DNA for the CDR3 is TGTGCCAGCAGCCCGGGACAGGCCGGGGATACGCAGTATTTT. Full variable domain (missing parts from reference TRBV11-3 and TRBJ2-3): EAGVVQSPRYKIIEKKQPVAFWCNPISGHNTLYWYLQNLGQGPELLIRYENEEAVDDSQLPKDRFSAERLKGVDSTLKIQPAELGDSAVYLCASSPGQAGDTQYFGPGTRLTVL.

In its sample, this clone was seen once. This sequence joins TRBV28 and TRBJ2-7, with 9 bases that match TRBD2. Per the germline V gene, CDR1 is MDHEN and CDR2 is SYDVKM. CDR3 length equals 17 residues. The V segment lost 5 bases and the J segment 3 bases; nucleotides outside the gene matches: 14. The CDR3 region is CASSPREGRTKSYEQYF. The CDR3 nucleotides read TGTGCCAGCAGTCCGCGGGAGGGCCGGACGAAAAGCTACGAGCAGTACTTC.

The chain recombines TRBV2 with TRBJ1-1, with TRBD1 matching 8 bases. V gave up 2 bases and J gave up 3 bases; unmatched junction bases: 8. The CDR3 spans 16 residues. Germline V gives CDR1 SNHLY, CDR2 FYNNEI. The CDR3, as DNA: TGTGCCAGCAGTGAAATTAGGACAGGGTGGGACACTGAAGCTTTCTTT. Translation gives CASSEIRTGWDTEAFF.

The genes are TRBV10-3 and TRBJ1-1; 7 bases are a match to TRBD1. The V gene's germline CDR1 is ENHRY and CDR2 SYGVKD. The CDR3 has 14 residues. V was clipped by 10 bases and J by 3 bases; unmatched bases: 11. DNA for the CDR3: TGTGCCACTCTGGACAGGCGGCTTCACACTGAAGCTTTCTTT. Translation: CATLDRRLHTEAFF.

The DNA of the CDR3 is TGTGCCAGCAGTGATCCGGGACAGAACTATGGCTACACCTTC. Translation: CASSDPGQNYGYTF. The genes are TRBV2 and TRBJ1-2; 7 nucleotides match TRBD1. CDR3 length: 14 residues. V trimming: 3 bases; J trimming: 2 bases; junction bases outside the gene matches: 3. Germline lookup yields CDR1 SNHLY and CDR2 FYNNEI.